This record concerns one TCR beta chain sequence. Its target is not known. The data originate from a study of beta chain features in type 1 diabetes. Study results and caveats: The study found that naive, central memory and Treg TCRB repertoires appeared more similar in patients than in healthy donors. Shortening of TCRB CDR3s, moderate but significant, appeared in all four CD4+ subsets of Type 1 diabetes patients.

The length of the CDR3 is 16 residues. Per the germline V gene, CDR1 is SGHRS and CDR2 is YFSETQ. J lost 2 bases, V lost 3 bases, and 11 bases had no gene match. Expressed TCRB transcripts were sequenced because the isolated RNA had all been reverse transcribed beforehand. Sequenced by immunoSEQ multiplex PCR; TCRdb stores in-frame clones only, minus some. This sample yields about 660,000 clones, of which over 11% are seen a single time; 0.035% to 0.045% belongs to the top ten. The rearrangement uses TRBV5-1 and TRBJ2-7; 7 bases match TRBD1. Source material: naive CD4+ T cells from blood. The TCR originated in a man aged 18 to 29 with type 1 diabetes. The CDR3 bases are TGCGCCAGCAGCTCCTACCCGACAGGGAAGACCTACGAGCAGTACTTC. Translating it yields CASSSYPTGKTYEQYF.